One sample yielded the 20 T cell receptor beta chains listed below, sequenced in a study of T cells after yellow fever vaccination. In TCRdb, the 5' RACE reads were re-called with MiXCR into one record per CDR3 protein. Of 500,000 to 550,000 distinct CDR3 sequences in the sample, just over 20% were seen once. The sequences come from PBMCs, collected approximately 22 days after the first yellow fever vaccination. These receptors were obtained from a man younger than 35 who received the YFV17D yellow fever vaccine.

The gene calls are TRBV28 and TRBJ2-3; the match to TRBD2 covers 9 bases. Germline V CDR1 and CDR2: MDHEN, SYDVKM. CDR3 length: 14 amino acids. Trimming removed 5 bases from V and 6 bases from J; junction bases left unmatched: 6. The CDR3 DNA reads TGTGCCAGCAGTCAAGCGGGGGGTGTGGATACGCAGTATTTT. Its protein is CASSQAGGVDTQYF. The complete variable domain, with remaining parts taken from reference TRBV28 and TRBJ2-3, reads DVKVTQSSRYLVKRTGEKVFLECVQDMDHENMFWYRQDPGLGLRLIYFSYDVKMKEKGDIPEGYSVSREKKERFSLILESASTNQTSMYLCASSQAGGVDTQYFGPGTRLTVL.

This rearrangement joins TRBV7-9 to TRBJ1-1; TRBD1 matches 9 bases. Germline CDR1 and CDR2: SEHNR and FQNEAQ (reference sequence). The CDR3 consists of 16 residues. Germline trimming cut 5 bases from V and 0 bases from J; bases unmatched to any gene: 7. The CDR3 reads CASSPDRGPMNTEAFF. In DNA form, the CDR3 reads TGTGCCAGCAGCCCGGACAGGGGTCCCATGAACACTGAAGCTTTCTTT.

Only a few counts were recorded for this clonotype. V is TRBV20-1 and J is TRBJ1-6, with 7 positions matching TRBD1. V dropped 1 base and J dropped 7; count of bases not matched to a gene: 1. CDR1 is DFQATT, CDR2 SNEGSKA, per germline (reference sequence). This CDR3 has 13 amino acids. The CDR3 DNA reads TGCAGTGCTAGAGGACAGGGAAATTCACCCCTCCACTTT. This sequence encodes CSARGQGNSPLHF.

J is TRBJ2-1 and V is TRBV5-1; 9 bases map to TRBD1. J lost 5 bases, V lost 2 bases, and 11 bases had no gene match. Germline V gene lookup returns CDR1 SGHRS and CDR2 YFSETQ. This CDR3 comprises 17 residues. CDR3 residues: CASSFYPGQGTNNEQFF. CDR3 nucleotides: TGCGCCAGCAGCTTTTATCCGGGACAGGGAACCAACAATGAGCAGTTCTTC.

This rearrangement joins TRBV3-1 to TRBJ2-7; 8 nucleotides line up with TRBD1. Unmatched junction bases numbered 7, after V lost 5 bases and J lost 1 base. The CDR3 sequence is 15 residues long. Germline-derived CDR1 and CDR2 are LGHDT and YNNKEL (reference sequence). CDR3 in DNA: TGTGCCAGCAGCTGGACAGGGCTTTTTTCCTACGAGCAGTACGTC. Its protein product is CASSWTGLFSYEQYV.

This clonotype came up a few times. V gene TRBV6-5 combines with J gene TRBJ2-5, with D possibly called TRBD1 or TRBD2 (5 bases each). Looked up from germline, CDR1 is MNHEY and CDR2 is SVGAGI. V dropped 7 bases and J dropped 4 bases, with 10 bases sitting between them. CDR3 size: 12 residues. DNA for the CDR3: TGTGCCAGCAAAGGGGCGGGAGAGACCCAGTACTTC. As protein: CASKGAGETQYF.

This chain links TRBV3-1 with TRBJ2-3; 8 bases are a match to TRBD2. Germline V CDR1 and CDR2: LGHDT, YNNKEL (reference sequence). The CDR3 loop spans 14 amino acids. V was pared by 4 bases and J by 5 bases, with 5 bases of the junction left unmatched. The CDR3 DNA follows: TGTGCCAGCAGCCTAGCGGGGCCCGGAGATACGCAGTATTTT. Protein product: CASSLAGPGDTQYF.

The CDR3 DNA follows: TGTGCCAGCAGTAGCGAGGCCTACGAGCAGTACTTC. Amino acids: CASSSEAYEQYF. The V gene is TRBV12-3 or TRBV12-4, the J gene TRBJ2-7; D is undetermined. The V gene lost 5 bases and the J gene lost 2 bases, with 7 bases spanning the gap. The CDR3 sequence is 12 residues long.

This clonotype showed up just a few times. DNA for the CDR3: TGTGCCAGCAGTTTAGGCTTATCCTCTTCCACCTACGAGCAGTACGTC. It yields the protein CASSLGLSSSTYEQYV. The chain recombines TRBV12-3 or TRBV12-4 with TRBJ2-7; no reliable D call. This CDR3 comprises 16 residues. The ends were cut back, 1 base at V and 2 bases at J, with 15 bases in the middle.

This clonotype appeared a few times. The genes are TRBV6-5 and TRBJ2-7; 12 bases are a match to TRBD2. The germline V gene has CDR1 MNHEY and CDR2 SVGAGI. The V and J ends lost 0 bases and 2 bases, in that order; junction bases with no gene match: 2. The CDR3 is 16 amino acids. The CDR3 sequence is CASSYSASGGAYEQYF. The CDR3 DNA reads as TGTGCCAGCAGTTACTCCGCTAGCGGGGGGGCCTACGAGCAGTACTTC.

This clonotype was counted ten times or more. This rearrangement joins TRBV12-3 or TRBV12-4 to TRBJ1-1; D perhaps matches TRBD1 (5 bases). The CDR3 is made up of 14 amino acids. The V gene lost 4 bases and the J gene lost 4 bases, with 13 bases spanning the gap. CDR3 in amino acids: CASSSGQGATEAFF. DNA for the CDR3: TGTGCCAGCAGTTCTGGTCAGGGTGCCACTGAAGCTTTCTTT.

The chain joins TRBV25-1 to TRBJ1-2; possibly TRBD1 for D (6 bases). CDR3 length: 14 amino acids. V was trimmed by 5 bases and J by 8 bases, leaving 18 bases between them. CDR1 is MGHDK, CDR2 SYGVNS, per germline. The CDR3 DNA reads as TGTGCCAGCAGTAAAACTAGTGGAGGGGGAGGCTACACCTTC. As protein: CASSKTSGGGGYTF.

This clonotype was detected only a few times. The genes are TRBV7-2 and TRBJ1-1; D may be TRBD1 (6 bases). Per germline, CDR1 SGHTA and CDR2 FQGNSA. The CDR3 is made up of 16 amino acids. V shed 3 bases and J shed 1 base, with 15 bases lying between them. The CDR3 loop reads CASSFHTGRGNTEAFF. In DNA form, the CDR3 reads TGTGCCAGCAGCTTCCACACAGGGAGAGGGAACACTGAAGCTTTCTTT.

The chain employs TRBV28 and TRBJ2-3; 14 bases match TRBD2. CDR3 size: 17 residues. J lost 4 bases, V lost 6 bases, and 9 bases had no gene match. Germline V gene data show CDR1 as MDHEN and CDR2 as SYDVKM. CDR3 in DNA: TGTGCCAGCAGGCGCACCGGGACTAGCGGGGGAGCAGATACGCAGTATTTT. It is translated as CASRRTGTSGGADTQYF.

This clonotype was counted once. The chain carries TRBV4-1 and TRBJ1-2, with D unclear. In germline, CDR1 is MGHRA, CDR2 YSYEKL. The CDR3 consists of 14 residues. With 0 bases removed from V and 4 bases from J, the gap between germline ends came to 9 bases. The CDR3 spells CASSQDRTVYGYTF. The DNA for the CDR3 is TGCGCCAGCAGCCAAGACCGGACGGTCTATGGCTACACCTTC.

This clonotype was seen more than once but under ten times. The gene calls are TRBV25-1 and TRBJ1-1, with D unresolved. The CDR3 has 13 residues. Trimming took off 1 base at V and 9 bases at J, with 12 bases between the two ends. Germline CDR1 is MGHDK and CDR2 is SYGVNS. CDR3 bases: TGTGCCAGCAGTGAATCTAATCCAGGCAAAGCTTTCTTT. Protein sequence: CASSESNPGKAFF.

This chain links TRBV7-6 with TRBJ2-7; D unclear. Germline V CDR1 and CDR2: SGHVS, FNYEAQ. V lost 2 bases and J lost 7, with 9 bases in between. This CDR3 region has 12 residues. The CDR3 nucleotides read TGTGCCAGCAGCTTATTGGGTCGGGAGCAGTACTTC. Translating it yields CASSLLGREQYF.

This clonotype has more than one count but fewer than ten. The gene calls are TRBV6-5 and TRBJ2-2; D not resolved. CDR1 MNHEY and CDR2 SVGAGI come from the germline V gene. Trimming left V 7 bases short and J 1 base short, with 4 bases between. The CDR3 is made up of 12 amino acids. CDR3 amino acids: CASKGNTGELFF. DNA of the CDR3: TGTGCCAGCAAGGGGAACACCGGGGAGCTGTTTTTT.

The rearrangement joins TRBV5-6 to TRBJ1-2; perhaps TRBD1 as D (5 bases). The germline gives CDR1 SGHDT, CDR2 YYEEEE. Trimming cost V 0 bases and J 6 bases, with 15 bases left between them. The CDR3 runs to 15 residues. DNA for the CDR3: TGTGCCAGCAGCTTGGAGTATCGACAGAGACATGGCTACACCTTC. It encodes CASSLEYRQRHGYTF.

Comment on this clonotype: This may come from a read error, since a much larger clone is one base off. The chain is built from TRBV7-2 and TRBJ2-5; 10 positions agree with TRBD2. Germline values: CDR1 SGHTA, CDR2 FQGNSA. The CDR3 is made up of 15 amino acids. V lost 2 bases, J lost 4 bases, and 4 bases stayed unmatched. The CDR3 DNA reads as TGTGCCAGCAGCTTACAGCGGGGGGGCGGAGAGACCCAGTACTTC. This gives the protein CASSLQRGGGETQYF. Looking up the rest from reference TRBV7-2 and TRBJ2-5 gives the full variable domain: GAGVSQSPSNKVTEKGKDVELRCDPISGHTALYWYRQSLGQGLEFLIYFQGNSAPDKSGLPSDRFSAERTGGSVSTLTIQRTQQEDSAVYLCASSLQRGGGETQYFGPGTRLLVL.